Below are 31 T cell receptor beta chains sequenced from a single sample in a study of T cell repertoires in cytomegalovirus infection. TCRdb re-called the reads through MiXCR, storing one row per CDR3 protein. This table holds approximately 500,000 distinct CDR3 sequences, more than 20% found once. Sequences were obtained from PBMCs. The receptors derive from a human donor in good health (CMV status not recorded). Some clones in this sample may be carry-over from other donors' samples.

The CDR3 DNA is TGTGCCAGCAGCTTCGGGACTAGTAACTACGAGCAGTACTTC. Amino acid sequence: CASSFGTSNYEQYF. The J gene is TRBJ2-7, the V gene TRBV7-8, with 8 bases fitting TRBD2. The CDR3 is made up of 14 amino acids. V lost 3 bases and J lost 3; bases outside the gene matches: 4. Germline CDR1 and CDR2: SGHVS and FQNEAQ.

Worth noting for this clonotype: A much more abundant neighbour one base away suggests this may be a read error. V and J are TRBV7-9 and TRBJ1-5; D is uncertain. CDR3 length: 12 residues. In germline, CDR1 is SEHNR, CDR2 FQNEAQ (reference sequence). The V and J ends lost 2 bases and 5 bases respectively, with 4 bases between them. CDR3 amino acids: CASSLMDQPQHF. DNA for the CDR3: TGTGCCAGCAGCTTAATGGATCAGCCCCAGCATTTT.

This clonotype has a count of ten or more. This chain joins TRBV7-8 and TRBJ2-1, with TRBD2 matching 9 bases. CDR1 SGHVS and CDR2 FQNEAQ come from the germline V gene. This CDR3 is built from 15 residues. After removal of 4 bases from V and 9 bases from J, the junction contained 10 bases not matched to a gene. CDR3 sequence: CASSSYAGGPIEQFF. The DNA for the CDR3 is TGTGCCAGCAGCTCCTATGCGGGAGGGCCTATTGAGCAGTTCTTC. The full variable domain, with the rest looked up from reference TRBV7-8 and TRBJ2-1, is GAGVSQSPRYKVAKRGQDVALRCDPISGHVSLFWYQQALGQGPEFLTYFQNEAQLDKSGLPSDRFFAERPEGSVSTLKIQRTQQEDSAVYLCASSSYAGGPIEQFFGPGTRLTVL.

This clonotype was seen a handful of times. V gene TRBV11-2 combines with J gene TRBJ1-2; TRBD1 matches 10 bases. Germline CDR1 and CDR2: SGHAT and FQNNGV. This CDR3 has 16 residues. With 5 bases clipped from V and 4 bases from J, the junction kept 10 bases outside the gene matches. The CDR3 DNA reads TGTGCCAGCAGCCCAAGGGACAGGGGAAGGGGCTATGGCTACACCTTC. Encoded protein: CASSPRDRGRGYGYTF.

The rearrangement uses TRBV7-9 and TRBJ1-4; 7 bases match TRBD1. CDR1 is SEHNR and CDR2 is FQNEAQ in the germline V gene (reference sequence). V trimming: 2 bases; J trimming: 1 base; junction bases outside the gene matches: 4. The CDR3 has 16 amino acids. As DNA, the CDR3 is TGTGCCAGCAGCTTATCGGCAGGGGGAACTAATGAAAAACTGTTTTTT. Its protein product is CASSLSAGGTNEKLFF.

The rearrangement links TRBV20-1 to TRBJ2-1; no reliable D call. Germline CDR1 is DFQATT and CDR2 is SNEGSKA (reference sequence). Trimming removed 3 bases at V and 2 bases at J, with 14 bases between. The CDR3 covers 15 residues. The CDR3 DNA reads TGCAGTGCTAGGAATCGGGCGGAAACCTACAATGAGCAGTTCTTC. Translation: CSARNRAETYNEQFF.

This chain joins TRBV7-6 and TRBJ2-7, with 7 positions matching TRBD2. The V gene end was trimmed by 5 bases and the J gene end by 4 bases; junction bases not matched to a gene: 11. Germline V gene sequence: CDR1 SGHVS, CDR2 FNYEAQ. CDR3 length: 15 amino acids. CDR3 in amino acids: CASSPGLPGGYEQYV. For the CDR3, the DNA is TGTGCCAGCAGCCCAGGACTTCCGGGGGGTTACGAGCAGTACGTC.

This clonotype has only a few counts. V and J are TRBV20-1 and TRBJ2-7; 7 bases match TRBD1. Germline lookup yields CDR1 DFQATT and CDR2 SNEGSKA (reference sequence). The CDR3 is 13 amino acids. The trim removed 2 bases at V and 3 bases at J, leaving 4 bases unmatched. The CDR3 DNA is TGCAGTGCTAGATCGACAGGGAACTACGAGCAGTACTTC. Translating gives CSARSTGNYEQYF.

This clonotype was observed a handful of times. The gene calls are TRBV4-1 and TRBJ2-4; D is possibly TRBD2 (6 bases). The germline gives CDR1 MGHRA, CDR2 YSYEKL. The CDR3 extends over 14 amino acids. The V end was cut by 1 base, the J end by 6 bases, with 10 bases between. Here the CDR3 DNA reads TGCGCCAGCAGCCAAGGCTTACTAGCAAACATTCAGTACTTC. It yields the protein CASSQGLLANIQYF.

This clonotype has just a few counts. The chain recombines TRBV4-2 with TRBJ2-6; D unclear. Germline-derived CDR1 and CDR2 are LGHNA and YNFKEQ. V lost 0 bases and J lost 2, with 8 bases in between. This CDR3 has 16 residues. CDR3 nucleotides: TGTGCCAGCAGCCAAGATCTGAGGACTGGGGCCAACGTCCTGACTTTC. Its translation: CASSQDLRTGANVLTF.

This chain uses TRBV30 with TRBJ2-7; D gene ambiguous. This CDR3 has 13 amino acids. CDR1 GTSNPN and CDR2 SVGIG come from the germline V gene (reference sequence). The V end was cut by 0 bases, the J end by 4 bases, with 10 bases between. The CDR3 DNA reads as TGTGCCTGGAGTGTACGGGTCGGGTACGAGCAGTACTTC. Residues: CAWSVRVGYEQYF.

This clonotype occurred once. V usage is TRBV6-6 and J usage is TRBJ2-1; 10 nucleotides agree with TRBD2. The trim removed 7 bases at V and 10 bases at J, leaving 13 bases unmatched. This CDR3 is 15 amino acids long. Germline CDR1 and CDR2: MNHNY and SVGAGI (reference sequence). The chain's CDR3 is CASTMIPGLANEQFF. The CDR3 coding sequence is TGTGCCAGCACCATGATACCGGGACTAGCGAACGAGCAGTTCTTC.

This clonotype showed up just a few times. The V gene is TRBV6-2 or TRBV6-3, the J gene TRBJ2-7; the D gene is possibly TRBD1 (5 bases). This CDR3 comprises 13 residues. Per germline, CDR1 MNHEY and CDR2 SVGEGT. The germline V and J ends were trimmed by 8 bases and 1 base, with 12 bases remaining between them. Written as DNA, the CDR3 is TGTGCCAGCCGCAGGGCAGCATCCTACGAGCAGTACTTC. Residues: CASRRAASYEQYF.

This clonotype was observed a handful of times. This chain links TRBV20-1 with TRBJ2-1; 7 positions match TRBD1. The CDR3 sequence is 13 residues long. Germline V gene sequence: CDR1 DFQATT, CDR2 SNEGSKA (reference sequence). With 8 bases clipped from V and 7 bases from J, the junction kept 11 bases outside the gene matches. CDR3 sequence (DNA): TGCAGTCTCCTGAAGACAGGGACGAATGAGCAGTTCTTC. Encoded protein: CSLLKTGTNEQFF.

J is TRBJ1-1 and V is TRBV12-3 or TRBV12-4; 9 bases map to TRBD1. There are 14 residues in the CDR3. V lost 3 bases, J lost 5 bases, and 4 bases stayed unmatched. The CDR3 DNA reads TGTGCCAGCAGTTTCCGGACAGGGGTAACTGAAGCTTTCTTT. Amino acids: CASSFRTGVTEAFF.

The chain recombines TRBV5-6 with TRBJ2-7; D may be TRBD1 or TRBD2 (5 bases each). The CDR3 is 15 residues long. Germline V gives CDR1 SGHDT, CDR2 YYEEEE. V gave up 6 bases and J gave up 9 bases, with 25 bases separating them. The CDR3 DNA reads as TGTGCCAGCACCTCCTTACGGGGCCAAAACGACTTGCAGTACGTC. Amino acids: CASTSLRGQNDLQYV.

This clonotype has more than one count but fewer than ten. The chain employs TRBV6-1 and TRBJ1-6; D may be TRBD1 (5 bases). The germline V and J ends were trimmed by 2 bases and 6 bases, with 11 bases remaining between them. This CDR3 has 15 amino acids. In germline, CDR1 is MNHNS, CDR2 SASEGT. Here the CDR3 DNA reads TGTGCCAGCAGTGAAAGTGGCCAGGGTAATTCACCCCTCCACTTT. This gives the protein CASSESGQGNSPLHF.

The chain links TRBV23-1 to TRBJ1-1, with 9 bases lining up with TRBD1. TRBV23-1 falls under the ORF class, with uncertain function. Trimming took 8 bases from V and 7 from J; bases not matched to a gene: 8. The CDR3 spans 13 residues. Here the CDR3 DNA reads TGCGCCAGCGGAAACAGGGGGCGGAGTGAAGCTTTCTTT. Protein sequence: CASGNRGRSEAFF.

This clonotype was picked up many times. This chain links TRBV12-3 or TRBV12-4 with TRBJ2-1; 9 bases map to TRBD2. The V gene end was trimmed by 3 bases and the J gene end by 7 bases; junction bases not matched to a gene: 4. The CDR3 has 14 residues. The CDR3 protein is CASSLLAGQNEQFF. DNA of the CDR3: TGTGCCAGCAGTTTGCTAGCGGGACAGAATGAGCAGTTCTTC.

A word on this clonotype: This likely comes from a read error, as the CDR3 has no conserved phenylalanine or tryptophan at its end. The rearrangement links TRBV11-2 to TRBJ1-1; 9 nucleotides match TRBD1. The CDR3 has 14 residues. Trimming cost V 5 bases and J 2 bases; bases outside gene matches: 3. Germline CDR1 and CDR2: SGHAT and FQNNGV. CDR3 residues: CASSQGQGNTEAFS. The CDR3 bases are TGTGCCAGCAGCCAGGGACAGGGAAACACTGAAGCTTTCTCT.

This chain joins TRBV25-1 and TRBJ2-5; D ambiguous. The germline gives CDR1 MGHDK, CDR2 SYGVNS. The CDR3 consists of 13 residues. Trimming removed 4 bases at V and 5 bases at J, with 11 bases between. This chain's CDR3 is CASSASARETQYF. DNA for the CDR3: TGTGCCAGCAGTGCGAGTGCACGGGAGACCCAGTACTTC.

Only a few counts were recorded for this clonotype. The genes are TRBV7-9 and TRBJ2-7; TRBD2 matches 11 bases. Looked up from germline, CDR1 is SEHNR and CDR2 is FQNEAQ (reference sequence). V trimming: 7 bases; J trimming: 6 bases; junction bases outside the gene matches: 11. CDR3 length: 15 amino acids. This CDR3 is CASTSSGRPPPEQYF. DNA for the CDR3: TGTGCCAGCACCTCTAGCGGGAGGCCCCCTCCCGAGCAGTACTTC.

In this sample, this clonotype turned up once. The chain uses TRBV12-3 or TRBV12-4 and TRBJ1-3; D ambiguous. The CDR3 covers 15 residues. The germline V and J ends were trimmed by 3 bases and 0 bases, with 9 bases remaining between them. The CDR3 bases are TGTGCCAGCAGTTTTTACGTGGCCTCTGGAAACACCATATATTTT. Its translation is CASSFYVASGNTIYF.

This clonotype has at least ten counts. V is TRBV7-8 and J is TRBJ2-5; 10 positions agree with TRBD2. The CDR3 length is 15 residues. J gave up 2 bases and V 4 bases, and 4 bases lay outside the gene matches. CDR1 SGHVS and CDR2 FQNEAQ come from the germline V gene. CDR3 coding DNA: TGTGCCAGCAGCTCGCTAGCGGGGGCTCAAGAGACCCAGTACTTC. Amino acids: CASSSLAGAQETQYF.

The rearrangement joins TRBV4-3 to TRBJ2-5, with TRBD2 as a possible D gene (5 bases). There are 15 residues in the CDR3. CDR1 is LGHNA, CDR2 YSLEER, per germline. V lost 0 bases to trimming and J lost 5 bases, with 13 bases between them. CDR3 sequence: CASSQDPGIGETQYF. The CDR3 DNA is TGCGCCAGCAGCCAAGATCCCGGGATCGGGGAGACCCAGTACTTC.

This CDR3 reads CASSPGGGSGDTYNEQFF. The DNA for the CDR3 is TGTGCCAGCAGCCCGGGCGGCGGTAGCGGAGATACCTACAATGAGCAGTTCTTC. The V gene is TRBV3-1, the J gene TRBJ2-1, with D possibly being TRBD2 (6 bases). CDR1 is LGHDT, CDR2 YNNKEL, per germline (reference sequence). The CDR3 runs 18 residues. V was cut by 4 bases and J by 2 bases, with 21 bases left in between.

The V call is TRBV6-5, the J call TRBJ1-4, with a possible D match to TRBD1 (5 bases). Trimming stripped 2 bases from V and 6 bases from J, with 10 bases between. This CDR3 is built from 14 residues. Looked up from germline, CDR1 is MNHEY and CDR2 is SVGAGI. The CDR3 DNA is TGTGCCAGCAGTTACGGGGCAGGGTATGAAAAACTGTTTTTT. Amino acids: CASSYGAGYEKLFF.

This clonotype has more than one count but fewer than ten. The genes are TRBV11-3 and TRBJ2-2; no firm D call. Germline values: CDR1 SGHNT, CDR2 YENEEA. Between the trimmed V and J ends, which lost 2 bases and 0 bases, there was a span of 4 bases. The CDR3 loop spans 14 amino acids. In nucleotides, the CDR3 is TGTGCCAGCAGCTTATCGTCGAACACCGGGGAGCTGTTTTTT. Protein product: CASSLSSNTGELFF.

This clonotype was observed a few times. The chain carries TRBV7-2 and TRBJ2-7; 11 nucleotides agree with TRBD2. CDR1 is SGHTA and CDR2 is FQGNSA in the germline V gene. This CDR3 contains 16 residues. V gave up 2 bases and J gave up 2 bases; unmatched junction bases: 5. The CDR3 loop is CASSLSLAGGTYEQYF. The CDR3 nucleotides read TGTGCCAGCAGCTTATCGCTAGCGGGAGGCACCTACGAGCAGTACTTC.

V gene TRBV11-2 combines with J gene TRBJ2-5; the D gene could be TRBD1 or TRBD2 (5 bases each). Germline loops: CDR1 SGHAT, CDR2 FQNNGV. This CDR3 has 16 residues. V lost 0 bases, J lost 5 bases, and 16 bases lay in between. The CDR3 nucleotides read TGTGCCAGCAGCTTAGATGGGGGAATAGTCGGGGAGACCCAGTACTTC. Residues: CASSLDGGIVGETQYF.

This clonotype came up many times. The chain is built from TRBV7-2 and TRBJ2-7, with a weak D call TRBD2 (6 bases). Germline loops: CDR1 SGHTA, CDR2 FQGNSA. The CDR3 is 14 amino acids. The ends were cut back, 5 bases at V and 7 bases at J, with 18 bases in the middle. CDR3 nucleotides: TGTGCCAGCAGCATAGAGTGGGACTCGGGGGAGCAGTACTTC. This sequence encodes CASSIEWDSGEQYF.